These T cell receptor beta chains were read from a single sample in a study of blood T cell repertoires in COVID-19. The protocol was immunoSEQ multiplex PCR, while the TCRdb copy is restricted to in-frame clones and leaves out a portion. This repertoire shows fewer than 150,000 clones, around 80% found once; its top ten account for roughly 6.2%. Sequencing input: peripheral blood. All receptors derive from a man between 65 and 79 years old with acute or convalescent COVID-19. The CDR3 runs from the conserved cysteine through the conserved F or W.

V	J	CDR3
TRBV10-3	TRBJ2-3	CAISDLLSGASDTQYF
TRBV2	TRBJ2-1	CASNPREQFF
TRBV11-2	TRBJ1-2	CASQGRFGGFGYTF
TRBV3-1/TRBV3-2	TRBJ2-4	CASSQVQDSAKNIQYF
TRBV5-1	TRBJ2-5	CASSILQETQYF
TRBV5-1	TRBJ2-3	CASSPPKTGSSTDTQYF
TRBV6-6	TRBJ2-1	CASSPSFAGGSFEQFF
TRBV28	TRBJ2-1	CASSHLWGHSYNEQFF
TRBV5-1	TRBJ1-5	CASSLGTGGGQPQHF
TRBV6-5	TRBJ2-7	CASSYRGQGVDEQYF
TRBV2	TRBJ2-5	CASSLGQQETQYF
TRBV5-4	TRBJ1-3	CASSLDGYRGNTIYF
TRBV2	TRBJ2-2	CASSQWGANTGELFF
TRBV12-3/TRBV12-4	TRBJ1-4	CASSLGQGKLFF
TRBV5-4	TRBJ2-7	CASSIGGPSGLAGVYEQYF
TRBV27	TRBJ2-7	CASSARTGGGNRPGSYEQYF
TRBV15	TRBJ2-1	CATSRDRTGGNEQFF
TRBV7-3	TRBJ2-7	CASSLNWESEQYF
TRBV25-1	TRBJ1-3	CASSESTFSSGNTIYF
TRBV19	TRBJ2-3	CASSTSGGTDTQYF
TRBV7-9	TRBJ2-3	CASSPGLAGVSDTQYF
TRBV6-5	TRBJ1-4	CASRPGQGNEKLFF
TRBV30	TRBJ2-5	CAWSRLAAEETQYF
TRBV19	TRBJ1-5	CASNRQGYGEPQHF
TRBV7-8	TRBJ1-5	CASRADRGRIQPQHF
TRBV30	TRBJ1-1	CAWSRISGNTEAFF
TRBV3-1/TRBV3-2	TRBJ2-2	CASSQTAGYTGELFF
TRBV11-2	TRBJ1-1	CASSLGATGGQEAFF
TRBV9	TRBJ2-7	CASSATSGVVYEQYF
TRBV9	TRBJ2-7	CASSPSGQTYEQYF
TRBV6-5	TRBJ2-5	CASSTVGAGRETQYF
TRBV12-5	TRBJ1-1	CASGARGARDTEAFF
TRBV9	TRBJ1-6	CASSVEGQYNSPLHF
TRBV7-8	TRBJ2-3	CASSLAGLAPTDTQYF
TRBV7-3	TRBJ2-3	CASSPGTDSGTQYF
TRBV2	TRBJ1-1	CASSVREVGTEAFF
TRBV7-3	TRBJ2-7	CASSLDSTEQYF
TRBV19	TRBJ2-5	CASSTRTGHGRGETQYF
TRBV19	TRBJ2-1	CASSIRGSYNEQFF
TRBV4-2	TRBJ2-3	CASSRGTGADTQYF